This is a list of T cell receptor beta chains from one sample in a study of cytomegalovirus exposure and HLA in healthy donors. Assay used: immunoSEQ multiplex PCR; TCRdb lists only in-frame clones, some missing. This table has more than 250,000 clones, about 90% appearing once. The sequencing sample was made of PBMCs. The receptors shown here come from a woman aged 25 to 45 in good health and CMV-seronegative. The CDR3 runs from the conserved cysteine through the conserved F or W. A D gene is named only where the DNA matches it firmly. Rows give clone size only sometimes, using once, few, many, or a class for an expanded clone.

clone size	D gene	V gene	J gene	CDR3 DNA	CDR3 protein
few	.	TRBV7-9	TRBJ2-3	TGTGCCAGCAGCTTCGGGACAGATACGCAGTATTTT	CASSFGTDTQYF
.	TRBD2	TRBV2	TRBJ2-2	TGTGCCAGCAGTGAATGGCGGGGGACCACCGGGGAGCTGTTTTTT	CASSEWRGTTGELFF
.	TRBD2	TRBV4-3	TRBJ2-5	TGCGCCAGCAGCTTGGGACTAGCGCCGCAGGGGACCCAGTACTTC	CASSLGLAPQGTQYF
.	TRBD1	TRBV28	TRBJ2-7	TGTGCCAGCAGTTCGCCGACAGGGCCATCCTACGAGCAGTACTTC	CASSSPTGPSYEQYF
.	.	TRBV7-8	TRBJ2-3	TGTGCCAGCAGCCCCCAGAGAGGATATACGCAGTATTTT	CASSPQRGYTQYF
.	.	TRBV19	TRBJ2-7	TGTGCCAGTAGTGGGGGTCTGAGGGAGCAGTACTTC	CASSGGLREQYF
.	.	TRBV2	TRBJ2-7	TGTGCCAGCAGTTTTGAGGCAGCCTCCTACGAGCAGTACTTC	CASSFEAASYEQYF
once	.	TRBV11-1	TRBJ2-7	TGTGCCAGCAGCTCCGGGACCCCCGACTCCTACGAGCAGTACTTC	CASSSGTPDSYEQYF
.	.	TRBV27	TRBJ1-5	TGTGCCAGCAGTTTTACAGGTTATAGCAATCAGCCCCAGCATTTT	CASSFTGYSNQPQHF
.	.	TRBV10-3	TRBJ1-3	TGTGCCATCAGGGCAGGAGATTCTGGAAACACCATATATTTT	CAIRAGDSGNTIYF
once	.	TRBV4-3	TRBJ2-1	TGCGCCAGCAGCCAAGAAATGGAGTCCTACAATGAGCAGTTCTTC	CASSQEMESYNEQFF
.	.	TRBV2	TRBJ2-7	TGTGCCAGCACCCGGACGGTAGCCTACGAGCAGTACTTC	CASTRTVAYEQYF
once	TRBD2	TRBV7-2	TRBJ2-3	TGTGCCAGCAGCTCCCAGCGGGAGGGCCAAGATACGCAGTATTTT	CASSSQREGQDTQYF
.	.	TRBV7-9	TRBJ2-7	TGTGCCAGCAGCTTAGAGGTTAGGGGCTACGAGCAGTACTTC	CASSLEVRGYEQYF
.	.	TRBV4-1	TRBJ2-7	TGCGCCAGCAGCCAAGACACCCCCTACGAGCAGTACTTC	CASSQDTPYEQYF
.	TRBD1	TRBV27	TRBJ2-1	TGTGCCAGCAGTTCACCGGGACAGGGATTCAATGAGCAGTTCTTC	CASSSPGQGFNEQFF